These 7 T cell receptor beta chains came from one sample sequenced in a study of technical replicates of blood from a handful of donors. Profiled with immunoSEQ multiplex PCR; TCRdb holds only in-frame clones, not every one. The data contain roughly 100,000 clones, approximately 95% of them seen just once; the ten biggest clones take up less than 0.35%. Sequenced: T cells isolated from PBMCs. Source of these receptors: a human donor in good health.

This CDR3 is CASSVNGLAGKEGYEQYF. The CDR3 DNA follows: TGTGCCAGCAGCGTTAACGGACTAGCGGGAAAAGAGGGCTACGAGCAGTACTTC. The chain links TRBV9 to TRBJ2-7; TRBD2 agrees at 12 bases. V trimming: 2 bases; J trimming: 3 bases; junction bases outside the gene matches: 12. Germline CDR1 and CDR2: SGDLS and YYNGEE. There are 18 residues in the CDR3.

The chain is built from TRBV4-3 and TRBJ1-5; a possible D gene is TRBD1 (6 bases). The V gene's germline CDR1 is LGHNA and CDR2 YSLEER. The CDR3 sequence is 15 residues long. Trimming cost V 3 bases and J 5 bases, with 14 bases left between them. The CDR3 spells CASSQGQGLYQPQHF. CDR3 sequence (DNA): TGCGCCAGCAGCCAGGGGCAGGGGTTGTATCAGCCCCAGCATTTT.

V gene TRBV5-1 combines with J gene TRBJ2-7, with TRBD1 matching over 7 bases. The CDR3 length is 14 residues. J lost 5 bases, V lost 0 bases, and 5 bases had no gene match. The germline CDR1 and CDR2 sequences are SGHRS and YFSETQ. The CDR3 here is CASSLGQGGNEQYF. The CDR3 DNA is TGCGCCAGCAGCTTGGGACAGGGTGGCAACGAGCAGTACTTC.

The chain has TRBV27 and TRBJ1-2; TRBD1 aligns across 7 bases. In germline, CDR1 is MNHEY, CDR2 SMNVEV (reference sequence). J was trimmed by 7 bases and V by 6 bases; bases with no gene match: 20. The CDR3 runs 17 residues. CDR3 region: CASRGAAEYRGRSGYTF. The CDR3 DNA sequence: TGTGCCAGCAGGGGCGCGGCTGAGTACAGGGGAAGGAGTGGCTACACCTTC.

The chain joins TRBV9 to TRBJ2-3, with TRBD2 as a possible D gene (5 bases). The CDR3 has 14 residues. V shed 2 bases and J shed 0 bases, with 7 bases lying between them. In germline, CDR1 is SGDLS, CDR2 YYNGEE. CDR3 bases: TGTGCCAGCAGCGTGAGCGGTAGCACAGATACGCAGTATTTT. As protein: CASSVSGSTDTQYF.

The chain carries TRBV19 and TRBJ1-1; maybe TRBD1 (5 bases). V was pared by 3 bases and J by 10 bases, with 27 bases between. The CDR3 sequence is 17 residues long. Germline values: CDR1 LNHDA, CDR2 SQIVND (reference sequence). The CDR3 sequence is CASSMYDPRADIRGAFF. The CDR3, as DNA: TGTGCCAGTAGTATGTATGACCCCAGGGCCGACATACGTGGAGCTTTCTTT.

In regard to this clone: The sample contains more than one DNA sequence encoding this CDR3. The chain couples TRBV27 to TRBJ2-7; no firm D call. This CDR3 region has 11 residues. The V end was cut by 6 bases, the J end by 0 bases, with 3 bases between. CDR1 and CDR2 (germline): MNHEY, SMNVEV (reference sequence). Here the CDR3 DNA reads TGTGCCAGCAGCAGCTCCTACGAGCAGTACTTC. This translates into CASSSSYEQYF.